This is a list of T cell receptor beta chains from one sample in a study of T cells in tumors after PD-1 blockade. Libraries were prepared by immunoSEQ multiplex PCR; TCRdb keeps only in-frame clonotypes and omits some of them. The sample yields roughly 14,000 clones, more than 65% seen once. Here the sequenced sample was PBMCs, taken after anti-PD-1 treatment. These receptors came from a human donor with basal cell carcinoma. CDR3s include the opening cysteine and the closing phenylalanine or tryptophan. Each record gives: V gene, J gene, D gene, clone size, CDR3 protein, CDR3 DNA. D genes are given only for firm matches. The size field is filled for only some rows; it gives once, few, many or a size class.

V gene: TRBV7-2
J gene: TRBJ2-5
D gene: TRBD2
clone size: NA
CDR3 protein: CASDQARTSAGTQYF
CDR3 DNA: TGTGCCAGCGACCAAGCGCGGACTAGCGCCGGGACCCAGTACTTC

V gene: TRBV5-1
J gene: TRBJ1-4
D gene: NA
clone size: NA
CDR3 protein: CASRGPAGEKLFF
CDR3 DNA: TGCGCCAGCAGAGGGCCGGCGGGGGAAAAACTGTTTTTT

V gene: TRBV7-6
J gene: TRBJ2-4
D gene: NA
clone size: NA
CDR3 protein: CASSFGGGQNIQYF
CDR3 DNA: TGTGCCAGCAGCTTTGGGGGGGGCCAAAACATTCAGTACTTC

V gene: TRBV28
J gene: TRBJ1-5
D gene: NA
clone size: NA
CDR3 protein: CASSQSYQPQHF
CDR3 DNA: TGTGCCAGCAGCCAGTCGTATCAGCCCCAGCATTTT

V gene: TRBV2
J gene: TRBJ2-1
D gene: TRBD2
clone size: few
CDR3 protein: CARSDGWAGVGSSYNEQFF
CDR3 DNA: TGTGCCCGCAGTGACGGGTGGGCGGGGGTGGGGAGCTCCTACAATGAGCAGTTCTTC

V gene: TRBV5-4
J gene: TRBJ2-2
D gene: TRBD1
clone size: NA
CDR3 protein: CASSFTGGANTGELFF
CDR3 DNA: TGTGCCAGCAGCTTTACAGGGGGCGCGAACACCGGGGAGCTGTTTTTT

V gene: TRBV2
J gene: TRBJ2-1
D gene: NA
clone size: NA
CDR3 protein: CAPSDGGAGAGSSYNEQFF
CDR3 DNA: TGTGCCCCCAGTGATGGGGGGGCGGGGGCGGGGAGCTCCTACAATGAGCAGTTCTTC

V gene: TRBV9
J gene: TRBJ2-3
D gene: TRBD2
clone size: NA
CDR3 protein: CASSVSGGGYTDTQYF
CDR3 DNA: TGTGCCAGCAGCGTGAGCGGGGGGGGATACACAGATACGCAGTATTTT

V gene: TRBV27
J gene: TRBJ2-7
D gene: NA
clone size: NA
CDR3 protein: CASSFAGSSYEQYF
CDR3 DNA: TGTGCCAGCAGTTTTGCAGGGAGCTCCTACGAGCAGTACTTC

V gene: TRBV5-1
J gene: TRBJ2-5
D gene: NA
clone size: NA
CDR3 protein: CASSTQETQYF
CDR3 DNA: TGCGCCAGCAGCACCCAAGAGACCCAGTACTTC

V gene: TRBV20-1
J gene: TRBJ2-7
D gene: NA
clone size: NA
CDR3 protein: CSARSSYEQYF
CDR3 DNA: TGCAGTGCTAGATCCTCCTACGAGCAGTACTTC

V gene: TRBV6-2/TRBV6-3
J gene: TRBJ2-2
D gene: NA
clone size: NA
CDR3 protein: CASSPLETGELFF
CDR3 DNA: TGTGCCAGCAGCCCGTTAGAGACCGGGGAGCTGTTTTTT

V gene: TRBV18
J gene: TRBJ1-6
D gene: TRBD1
clone size: few
CDR3 protein: CASSPDRLNSPLHF
CDR3 DNA: TGTGCCAGCTCACCGGACAGGCTTAATTCACCCCTCCACTTT

V gene: TRBV7-6
J gene: TRBJ2-3
D gene: NA
clone size: NA
CDR3 protein: CASSEQSTDTQYF
CDR3 DNA: TGTGCCAGCAGCGAACAAAGCACAGATACGCAGTATTTT

V gene: TRBV9
J gene: TRBJ2-7
D gene: TRBD2
clone size: NA
CDR3 protein: CASSYSGDSYEQYF
CDR3 DNA: TGTGCCAGCAGCTATAGCGGGGATTCCTACGAGCAGTACTTC

V gene: TRBV2
J gene: TRBJ2-1
D gene: NA
clone size: few
CDR3 protein: CPSCDGGARVGSSYNEQFF
CDR3 DNA: TGTCCCAGCTGTGATGGGGGGGCGCGGGTGGGGAGCTCCTACAATGAGCAGTTCTTC

V gene: TRBV15
J gene: TRBJ1-5
D gene: NA
clone size: NA
CDR3 protein: CATSRDGADQPQHF
CDR3 DNA: TGTGCCACCAGCAGAGATGGGGCGGATCAGCCCCAGCATTTT

V gene: TRBV18
J gene: TRBJ1-2
D gene: NA
clone size: NA
CDR3 protein: CASSPEQGFYGYTF
CDR3 DNA: TGTGCCAGCTCACCGGAACAGGGTTTCTATGGCTACACCTTC

V gene: TRBV30
J gene: TRBJ2-3
D gene: TRBD2
clone size: once
CDR3 protein: CAWTGSGTRRDTQYF
CDR3 DNA: TGTGCCTGGACTGGTAGCGGGACGCGGAGGGATACGCAGTATTTT

V gene: TRBV2
J gene: TRBJ1-6
D gene: NA
clone size: NA
CDR3 protein: CASSGGQNNSPLHF
CDR3 DNA: TGTGCCAGCAGTGGAGGACAGAATAATTCACCCCTCCACTTT

V gene: TRBV7-3
J gene: TRBJ2-2
D gene: NA
clone size: NA
CDR3 protein: CASSPGLANTGELFF
CDR3 DNA: TGTGCCAGCAGCCCAGGGCTCGCGAACACCGGGGAGCTGTTTTTT

V gene: TRBV9
J gene: TRBJ1-2
D gene: TRBD1
clone size: few
CDR3 protein: CASSVSATGRYTF
CDR3 DNA: TGTGCCAGCAGCGTTAGTGCGACAGGGAGGTACACCTTC

V gene: TRBV5-5
J gene: TRBJ2-5
D gene: TRBD2
clone size: NA
CDR3 protein: CASSALAGGETQYF
CDR3 DNA: TGTGCCAGCAGCGCTTTAGCGGGAGGAGAGACCCAGTACTTC

V gene: TRBV6-6
J gene: TRBJ1-3
D gene: NA
clone size: NA
CDR3 protein: CATTQGVLRNTIYF
CDR3 DNA: TGTGCAACGACACAGGGCGTTCTTAGAAACACCATATATTTT

V gene: TRBV18
J gene: TRBJ2-7
D gene: TRBD2
clone size: NA
CDR3 protein: CASSSLRRTSGGARSYEQYF
CDR3 DNA: TGTGCCAGCTCATCATTACGACGGACTAGCGGGGGGGCCCGATCCTACGAGCAGTACTTC

V gene: TRBV20-1
J gene: TRBJ2-1
D gene: TRBD2
clone size: NA
CDR3 protein: CSASMGGGATDEQFF
CDR3 DNA: TGCAGTGCTAGTATGGGCGGGGGGGCCACCGATGAGCAGTTCTTC

V gene: TRBV6-5
J gene: TRBJ2-1
D gene: NA
clone size: NA
CDR3 protein: CASRDGGGGLFF
CDR3 DNA: TGTGCCAGCAGAGATGGGGGGGGCGGCCTGTTCTTC

V gene: TRBV30
J gene: TRBJ2-7
D gene: TRBD1
clone size: large
CDR3 protein: CAWMETGHSYEQYF
CDR3 DNA: TGTGCCTGGATGGAGACAGGGCACTCCTACGAGCAGTACTTC

V gene: TRBV9
J gene: TRBJ2-2
D gene: NA
clone size: NA
CDR3 protein: CASSVQGMAGELFF
CDR3 DNA: TGTGCCAGCAGCGTACAGGGAATGGCCGGGGAGCTGTTTTTT

V gene: TRBV11-3
J gene: TRBJ2-1
D gene: TRBD2
clone size: NA
CDR3 protein: CASSLAGGSDEQFF
CDR3 DNA: TGTGCCAGCAGCTTAGCGGGGGGTAGCGATGAGCAGTTCTTC

V gene: TRBV7-2
J gene: TRBJ2-3
D gene: NA
clone size: NA
CDR3 protein: CASSFLGTGPTDTQYF
CDR3 DNA: TGTGCCAGCAGCTTTTTGGGAACAGGGCCCACAGATACGCAGTATTTT

V gene: TRBV6-5
J gene: TRBJ2-5
D gene: NA
clone size: NA
CDR3 protein: CASSRRQETQYF
CDR3 DNA: TGTGCCAGCAGTCGCCGGCAAGAGACCCAGTACTTC

V gene: TRBV21-1
J gene: TRBJ2-5
D gene: NA
clone size: NA
CDR3 protein: CASSTSTEQETQYF
CDR3 DNA: TGTGCCAGCAGCACGTCGACAGAGCAAGAGACCCAGTACTTC

V gene: TRBV2
J gene: TRBJ2-6
D gene: TRBD2
clone size: NA
CDR3 protein: CASSGEGSGANVLTF
CDR3 DNA: TGTGCCAGCAGTGGGGAGGGGTCTGGGGCCAACGTCCTGACTTTC

V gene: TRBV7-6
J gene: TRBJ2-7
D gene: TRBD2
clone size: NA
CDR3 protein: CASSLEGSGYYEQYF
CDR3 DNA: TGTGCCAGCAGCTTAGAGGGTAGCGGGTACTACGAGCAGTACTTC

V gene: TRBV5-6
J gene: TRBJ1-2
D gene: NA
clone size: NA
CDR3 protein: CASSLGSPYGYTF
CDR3 DNA: TGTGCCAGCAGCTTGGGCAGCCCCTATGGCTACACCTTC

V gene: TRBV5-1
J gene: TRBJ2-1
D gene: NA
clone size: once
CDR3 protein: CASSLGAVTGNNEQFF
CDR3 DNA: TGCGCCAGCAGCTTGGGTGCTGTCACGGGAAACAATGAGCAGTTCTTC

V gene: TRBV20-1
J gene: TRBJ1-1
D gene: NA
clone size: NA
CDR3 protein: CSASLNTEAFF
CDR3 DNA: TGCAGTGCTTCCCTTAACACTGAAGCTTTCTTT

V gene: TRBV2
J gene: TRBJ1-1
D gene: NA
clone size: NA
CDR3 protein: CASSKDRWNTEAFF
CDR3 DNA: TGTGCCAGCAGTAAGGACAGATGGAACACTGAAGCTTTCTTT

V gene: TRBV6-2/TRBV6-3
J gene: TRBJ2-3
D gene: NA
clone size: NA
CDR3 protein: CASSLLVGTQYF
CDR3 DNA: TGTGCCAGCAGTTTGCTCGTTGGTACGCAGTATTTT

V gene: TRBV30
J gene: TRBJ2-1
D gene: NA
clone size: NA
CDR3 protein: CAWTGREGSYNEQFF
CDR3 DNA: TGTGCCTGGACGGGGCGTGAAGGCTCCTACAATGAGCAGTTCTTC

V gene: TRBV2
J gene: TRBJ2-1
D gene: TRBD2
clone size: NA
CDR3 protein: CPTCYGGAGVGSSYNEQFF
CDR3 DNA: TGTCCCACCTGTTACGGGGGGGCGGGGGTGGGGAGCTCCTACAATGAGCAGTTCTTC

V gene: TRBV6-5
J gene: TRBJ2-7
D gene: NA
clone size: few
CDR3 protein: CASGPGRMYEQYF
CDR3 DNA: TGTGCCAGTGGGCCCGGGAGAATGTACGAGCAGTACTTC

V gene: TRBV6-5
J gene: TRBJ2-5
D gene: NA
clone size: NA
CDR3 protein: CASSYRRKGGETQYF
CDR3 DNA: TGTGCCAGCAGTTACCGCCGAAAAGGAGGGGAGACCCAGTACTTC

V gene: TRBV24-1
J gene: TRBJ2-5
D gene: NA
clone size: NA
CDR3 protein: CATGQGPLETQYF
CDR3 DNA: TGTGCCACTGGGCAGGGGCCTTTGGAGACCCAGTACTTC

V gene: TRBV6-4
J gene: TRBJ2-1
D gene: TRBD2
clone size: once
CDR3 protein: CASSDPPGTSGGRAEQFF
CDR3 DNA: TGTGCCAGCAGTGACCCTCCCGGGACTAGCGGGGGCCGGGCTGAGCAGTTCTTC

V gene: TRBV6-2/TRBV6-3
J gene: TRBJ2-1
D gene: TRBD2
clone size: NA
CDR3 protein: CASSFLAGGLREQFF
CDR3 DNA: TGTGCCAGCAGCTTCCTAGCGGGAGGGCTTAGGGAGCAGTTCTTC

V gene: TRBV4-1
J gene: TRBJ2-1
D gene: TRBD2
clone size: NA
CDR3 protein: CASSQPLAGDDNEQFF
CDR3 DNA: TGCGCCAGCAGCCAACCCTTAGCGGGGGACGACAATGAGCAGTTCTTC

V gene: TRBV28
J gene: TRBJ1-2
D gene: NA
clone size: NA
CDR3 protein: CASSPITHENYGYTF
CDR3 DNA: TGTGCCAGCAGTCCTATTACACACGAAAACTATGGCTACACCTTC

V gene: TRBV12-3/TRBV12-4
J gene: TRBJ1-1
D gene: NA
clone size: NA
CDR3 protein: CASSTSGLEAFF
CDR3 DNA: TGTGCCAGCAGCACATCTGGGCTTGAAGCTTTCTTT

V gene: TRBV30
J gene: TRBJ1-2
D gene: NA
clone size: NA
CDR3 protein: CAWNPGLYGYTF
CDR3 DNA: TGTGCCTGGAACCCAGGACTCTATGGCTACACCTTC

V gene: TRBV6-2/TRBV6-3
J gene: TRBJ1-3
D gene: NA
clone size: NA
CDR3 protein: CASSYRQERNTIYF
CDR3 DNA: TGTGCCAGCAGTTACCGGCAGGAGAGAAACACCATATATTTT

V gene: TRBV4-3
J gene: TRBJ2-3
D gene: NA
clone size: NA
CDR3 protein: CASSQDLLVSSPSTDTQYF
CDR3 DNA: TGCGCCAGCAGCCAAGATCTGCTGGTTAGCAGCCCTAGCACAGATACGCAGTATTTT

V gene: TRBV4-1
J gene: TRBJ2-6
D gene: NA
clone size: NA
CDR3 protein: CASSRPPGANSGANVLTF
CDR3 DNA: TGCGCCAGCAGCCGACCGCCGGGGGCCAACTCTGGGGCCAACGTCCTGACTTTC

V gene: TRBV5-5
J gene: TRBJ1-4
D gene: NA
clone size: NA
CDR3 protein: CASSPAATNEKLFF
CDR3 DNA: TGTGCCAGCAGTCCCGCTGCAACTAATGAAAAACTGTTTTTT

V gene: TRBV12-3/TRBV12-4
J gene: TRBJ1-5
D gene: NA
clone size: few
CDR3 protein: CASTTGSNQPQHF
CDR3 DNA: TGTGCCAGCACAACAGGCAGCAATCAGCCCCAGCATTTT

V gene: TRBV7-5
J gene: TRBJ1-4
D gene: NA
clone size: NA
CDR3 protein: CVRSWTHGNEKLFF
CDR3 DNA: TGTGTCAGAAGCTGGACGCACGGAAATGAAAAACTGTTTTTT

V gene: TRBV5-5
J gene: TRBJ1-5
D gene: NA
clone size: NA
CDR3 protein: CASSWGTGINQPQHF
CDR3 DNA: TGTGCCAGCAGCTGGGGAACAGGGATTAATCAGCCCCAGCATTTT

V gene: TRBV6-1
J gene: TRBJ2-7
D gene: NA
clone size: NA
CDR3 protein: CASSEGQVAYEQYF
CDR3 DNA: TGTGCCAGCAGTGAAGGGCAGGTGGCCTACGAGCAGTACTTC

V gene: TRBV21-1
J gene: TRBJ1-1
D gene: NA
clone size: NA
CDR3 protein: CASSKYTDTEAFF
CDR3 DNA: TGTGCCAGCAGCAAATACACTGACACTGAAGCTTTCTTT